This T cell receptor beta chain is from a study of blood T cell repertoires in COVID-19 (dated by TCRdb to the early 2020s). For the wider study: The collaborator samples originated in the United States, Italy and Spain and spanned the acute and convalescent phases of COVID-19. Where available, HLA class I and class II types were obtained from metadata supplied by the sample provider rather than from assay-based typing. Subjects who had been exposed to COVID-19, were actively infected with it, or had recovered from it provided the deeply sampled blood TCRbeta repertoires that made up the dataset. The repertoires were released in a freely available public database intended as a resource for research on the immune response to SARS-CoV-2. The prospective study material was composed of cDNA or gDNA derived from T cells, B-cell-depleted T cells, or PBMCs. The samples were drawn from the first 160 participants of the ongoing ImmuneRACE study and from 950 to 1,500 subjects provided by 6 global collaborators. Nearly every sample came with metadata listing a de-identified subject ID, COVID-19 status, age in years and sex. Here is what the overall study found, with its caveats: How much clinical and demographic metadata was included differed by source and by participant, and the metadata was provided uncurated.

Collaborating institutions collected whole blood in K2EDTA tubes following their own protocols. For TCRbeta analysis, collaborator samples were shipped as frozen whole blood, as isolated PBMCs, or as DNA extracted from either sample type. Concerning this clone itself: Its antigen is still unknown. No qualities accompany the bases; no much larger clone lies one base away.

The immunoSEQ Assay, a bias-controlled multiplex PCR, was used to amplify TCRbeta CDR3 regions from genomic DNA. The paper's data handling went like this. Within the assay, amplification of reference gene primers was used to estimate how many nucleated cells each sample contained. To quantify the absolute abundance of each unique TCRbeta CDR3 rearrangement, sequence reads were collapsed and filtered. Productive Simpson clonality was computed per sample as the square root of Simpson's diversity index over productive rearrangements. In its TCRdb copy, this immuneACCESS table keeps in-frame sequences only and misses some clones. Where compared with another copy, unresolved V genes explain less than half of these, and the others have no known cause. The V and J calls and clone size come from that table; D and trimming were worked out from the DNA. In this sample the table shows approximately 270,000 clones, roughly 88% of which occur a single time. The top ten clones comprise 1.3% to 1.5% of the sample.

The CDR3 holds 15 amino acids from the cysteine to the phenylalanine. The entry retains the CDR3 DNA only, 45 bases that are in frame from base 1. Trimmed from V: 8 bases; trimmed from J: 8 bases; junction bases lacking a gene match: 14. From the germline V gene, CDR1 is SGHTA and CDR2 is FQGNSA. This receptor was identified in a man older than 75 with acute or convalescent COVID-19. The source material was peripheral blood. This chain joins TRBV7-2 to TRBJ1-2; TRBD1 aligns with 10 central bases. Here is the DNA: TGTGCCAGCTTACCGGACAGGGGGGTCATACGGGGCTACACCTTC. Translation gives CASLPDRGVIRGYTF.